These T cell receptor beta chains were read from a single sample in a study of T-cell reconstitution after alpha-beta-depleted transplantation in children. One entry per CDR3 protein, called by TCRdb with MiXCR from the PCR reads. The sample has some 450,000 distinct CDR3 sequences; over 40% are singletons. The source material was PBMCs, sampled before TCRalphabeta/CD19-depleted stem cell transplant. The receptors were gathered from a girl aged 2 to 9 with aplastic anemia, due to receive a stem cell transplant. The CDR3 runs from the conserved cysteine through the conserved F or W. D genes are given only for firm matches. Size is omitted from some rows. Given values are once, few, many or a class for expanded clones.

TRBV30	TRBJ2-7	NA	TRBD1	CAWSVWRGTGGSEQYF	TGTGCCTGGAGTGTATGGAGGGGGACAGGGGGGTCCGAGCAGTACTTC
TRBV5-1	TRBJ2-2	NA	NA	CASSLGTTYTGELFF	TGCGCCAGCAGCTTGGGGACTACCTACACCGGGGAGCTGTTTTTT
TRBV5-1	TRBJ2-7	once	TRBD1	CASSPTGTGSSYEQYF	TGCGCCAGCAGCCCAACCGGGACAGGGAGCTCCTACGAGCAGTACTTC
TRBV5-1	TRBJ1-2	many	NA	CASSPQETYGYTF	TGCGCCAGCAGCCCACAGGAAACCTATGGCTACACCTTC
TRBV28	TRBJ1-5	many	NA	CASSKQGLGQPQHF	TGTGCCAGCAGTAAACAAGGGCTGGGGCAGCCCCAGCATTTT
TRBV28	TRBJ2-1	NA	NA	CASSSTRFYYNEQFF	TGTGCCAGCAGTTCCACTAGATTCTACTACAATGAGCAGTTCTTC
TRBV7-3	TRBJ2-1	few	TRBD1	CASTQGQGGYNEQFF	TGTGCCAGCACCCAGGGACAGGGAGGGTACAATGAGCAGTTCTTC
TRBV10-2	TRBJ2-7	NA	NA	CASSESPVLSYEQYF	TGCGCCAGCAGTGAGTCCCCCGTCCTCTCCTACGAGCAGTACTTC
TRBV28	TRBJ2-7	many	NA	CASSLVQSYEQYF	TGTGCCAGCAGTTTGGTACAGTCCTACGAGCAGTACTTC
TRBV13	TRBJ2-2	many	TRBD2	CASSSSTSGSRAGELFF	TGTGCCAGCAGCTCGTCCACTAGCGGGAGTAGGGCCGGGGAGCTGTTTTTT
TRBV12-3/TRBV12-4	TRBJ2-1	NA	TRBD2	CASRGTSGLNQFF	TGTGCCAGCAGAGGGACTAGCGGACTAAATCAGTTCTTC
TRBV6-4	TRBJ2-1	few	NA	CASSDGEGYNEQFF	TGTGCCAGCAGTGACGGTGAGGGATACAATGAGCAGTTCTTC
TRBV24-1	TRBJ2-2	NA	TRBD1	CATSDTLGQGAYTGELFF	TGTGCCACCAGTGACACCCTCGGACAGGGGGCTTACACCGGGGAGCTGTTTTTT
TRBV6-2/TRBV6-3	TRBJ1-1	few	NA	CASSLLGVTDTEAFF	TGTGCCAGCAGTCTATTGGGGGTGACGGACACTGAAGCTTTCTTT
TRBV27	TRBJ2-7	NA	TRBD2	CASSGGTSGYEQYF	TGTGCCAGCAGTGGTGGGACTAGCGGCTACGAGCAGTACTTC
TRBV6-5	TRBJ1-1	few	NA	CASSYLGTAHEAFF	TGTGCCAGCAGTTACCTTGGGACCGCACATGAAGCTTTCTTT
TRBV20-1	TRBJ2-2	NA	TRBD2	CSAGQSSTGGTGELFF	TGCAGTGCGGGTCAAAGTTCGACGGGGGGGACCGGGGAGCTGTTTTTT
TRBV15	TRBJ2-1	NA	TRBD1	CATSRETGGDEQFF	TGTGCCACCAGCAGAGAGACAGGGGGCGATGAGCAGTTCTTC
TRBV28	TRBJ2-3	many	TRBD2	CASSSTKREGSTDTQYF	TGTGCCAGCAGTTCCACGAAGCGGGAGGGTAGCACAGATACGCAGTATTTT
TRBV4-1	TRBJ2-2	NA	TRBD2	CASSQEEGLVLHGELFF	TGCGCCAGCAGCCAAGAAGAGGGACTAGTACTTCACGGGGAGCTGTTTTTT
TRBV7-2	TRBJ2-1	NA	TRBD2	CASKLAGGYNEQFF	TGTGCCAGCAAATTAGCGGGGGGGTACAATGAGCAGTTCTTC
TRBV6-2/TRBV6-3	TRBJ2-1	NA	TRBD2	CASRGIAGEYNEQFF	TGTGCCAGCAGAGGGATAGCGGGGGAATACAATGAGCAGTTCTTC
TRBV5-1	TRBJ2-5	NA	NA	CASSLEPGRDETQYF	TGCGCCAGCAGCTTGGAGCCCGGCAGGGATGAGACCCAGTACTTC
TRBV4-1	TRBJ2-3	NA	NA	CASSHSPWSTDTQYF	TGCGCCAGCAGCCACTCCCCATGGAGCACAGATACGCAGTATTTT
TRBV18	TRBJ2-7	once	NA	CASSPFQARGYEQYF	TGTGCCAGCTCACCATTCCAGGCGAGGGGCTACGAGCAGTACTTC
TRBV15	TRBJ2-2	NA	TRBD1	CATSPGGITGELFF	TGTGCCACCAGCCCAGGGGGTATTACCGGGGAGCTGTTTTTT
TRBV7-9	TRBJ2-7	NA	NA	CASSLAAGFYEQYF	TGTGCCAGCAGCTTAGCAGCAGGTTTCTACGAGCAGTACTTC